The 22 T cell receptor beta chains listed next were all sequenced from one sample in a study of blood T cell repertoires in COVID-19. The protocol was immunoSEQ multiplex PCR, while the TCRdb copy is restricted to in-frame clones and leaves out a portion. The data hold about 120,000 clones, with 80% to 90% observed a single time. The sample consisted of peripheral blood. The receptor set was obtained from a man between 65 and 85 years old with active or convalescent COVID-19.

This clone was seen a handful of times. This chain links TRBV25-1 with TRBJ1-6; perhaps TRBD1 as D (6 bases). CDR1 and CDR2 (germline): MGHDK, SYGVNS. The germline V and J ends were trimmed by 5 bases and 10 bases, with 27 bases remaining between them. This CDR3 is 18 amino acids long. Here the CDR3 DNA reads TGTGCCAGCAGTACCGCTGGGGAGGGGGGGACATCACAATCACCCCTCCACTTT. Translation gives CASSTAGEGGTSQSPLHF.

The CDR3 is CASSLDSTNYGYTF. For the CDR3, the DNA is TGTGCCAGCAGTCTGGACAGCACTAACTATGGCTACACCTTC. J is TRBJ1-2 and V is TRBV6-2 or TRBV6-3, with D maybe TRBD1 (6 bases). V dropped 5 bases and J dropped 0 bases, with 10 bases sitting between them. Germline values: CDR1 MNHEY, CDR2 SVGEGT. The CDR3 is 14 amino acids.

The CDR3, as DNA: TGTGCCAGCAGCTACGGACTAGGGAGTTACAATGAGCAGTTCTTC. It codes for CASSYGLGSYNEQFF. The gene calls are TRBV5-4 and TRBJ2-1; 7 bases are shared with TRBD2. The V and J ends lost 3 bases and 4 bases, in that order; junction bases with no gene match: 7. Germline loops: CDR1 SGHNT, CDR2 YYREEE (reference sequence). This CDR3 has 15 amino acids.

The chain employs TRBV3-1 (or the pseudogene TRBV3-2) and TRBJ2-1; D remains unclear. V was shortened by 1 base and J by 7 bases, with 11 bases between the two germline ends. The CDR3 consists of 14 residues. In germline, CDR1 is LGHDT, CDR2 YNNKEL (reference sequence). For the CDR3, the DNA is TGTGCCAGCAGCCAAGCCAGAACGTATAATGAGCAGTTCTTC. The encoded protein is CASSQARTYNEQFF.

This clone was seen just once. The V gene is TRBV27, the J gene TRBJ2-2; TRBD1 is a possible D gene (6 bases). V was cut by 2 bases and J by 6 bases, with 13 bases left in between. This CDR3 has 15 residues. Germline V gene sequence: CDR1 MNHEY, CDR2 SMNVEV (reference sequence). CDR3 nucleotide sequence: TGTGCCAGCAGTTTAGGCAGGGGTGTCTCCGGGGAGCTGTTTTTT. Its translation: CASSLGRGVSGELFF.

The CDR3 loop reads CASSPESGANVLTF. In DNA form, the CDR3 reads TGTGCCAGCTCACCGGAGTCTGGGGCCAACGTCCTGACTTTC. V gene TRBV18 combines with J gene TRBJ2-6; D gene unclear. This CDR3 is built from 14 residues. In germline, CDR1 is KGHSH, CDR2 LQKENI. V lost 3 bases to trimming and J lost 1 base, with 4 bases between them.

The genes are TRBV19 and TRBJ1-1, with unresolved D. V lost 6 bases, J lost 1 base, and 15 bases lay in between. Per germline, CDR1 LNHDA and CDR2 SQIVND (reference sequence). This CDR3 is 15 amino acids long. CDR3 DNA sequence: TGTGCCAGTAGCCGCCAGACGGAGGCGAACACTGAAGCTTTCTTT. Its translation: CASSRQTEANTEAFF.

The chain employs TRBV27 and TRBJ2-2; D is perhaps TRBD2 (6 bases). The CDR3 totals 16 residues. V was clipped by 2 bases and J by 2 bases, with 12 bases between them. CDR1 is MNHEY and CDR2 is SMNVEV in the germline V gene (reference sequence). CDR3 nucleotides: TGTGCCAGCAGTTTACTTACTAGCAGTAACACCGGGGAGCTGTTTTTT. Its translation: CASSLLTSSNTGELFF.

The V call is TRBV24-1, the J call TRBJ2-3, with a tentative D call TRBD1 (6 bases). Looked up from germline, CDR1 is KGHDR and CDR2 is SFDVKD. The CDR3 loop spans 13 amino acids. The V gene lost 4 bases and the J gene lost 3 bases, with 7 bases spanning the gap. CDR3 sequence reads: CATSETGTDTQYF. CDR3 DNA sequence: TGTGCCACCAGTGAGACAGGTACAGATACGCAGTATTTT.

CDR3 DNA: TGTGCCAGCAGCTTGGATGGGGGACTGGGCATTCAGTACTTC. Encoded protein: CASSLDGGLGIQYF. The V call is TRBV5-6, the J call TRBJ2-4; tentatively, D is TRBD2 (6 bases). The V end was cut by 0 bases, the J end by 9 bases, with 13 bases between. CDR3 length: 14 amino acids. Germline assignment: CDR1 SGHDT and CDR2 YYEEEE.

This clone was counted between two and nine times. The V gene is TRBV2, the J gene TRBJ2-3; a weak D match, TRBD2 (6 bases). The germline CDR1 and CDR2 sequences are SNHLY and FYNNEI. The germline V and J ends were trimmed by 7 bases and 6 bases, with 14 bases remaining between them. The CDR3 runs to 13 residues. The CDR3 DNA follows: TGTGCCAGCACCCGGGACTCGAGGGATACGCAGTATTTT. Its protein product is CASTRDSRDTQYF.

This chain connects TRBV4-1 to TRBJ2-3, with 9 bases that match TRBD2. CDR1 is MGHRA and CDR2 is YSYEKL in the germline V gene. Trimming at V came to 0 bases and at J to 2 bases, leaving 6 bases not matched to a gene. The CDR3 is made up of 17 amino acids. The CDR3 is CASSQDTTSGITDTQYF. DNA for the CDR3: TGCGCCAGCAGCCAAGATACGACTAGCGGAATCACAGATACGCAGTATTTT.

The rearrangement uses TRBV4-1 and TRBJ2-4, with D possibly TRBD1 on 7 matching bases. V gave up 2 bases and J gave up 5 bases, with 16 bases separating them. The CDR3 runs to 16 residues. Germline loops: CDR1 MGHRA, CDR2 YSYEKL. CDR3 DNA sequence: TGCGCCAGCAGCCAACAACCAGGGGGGTGGCAAAACATTCAGTACTTC. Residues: CASSQQPGGWQNIQYF.

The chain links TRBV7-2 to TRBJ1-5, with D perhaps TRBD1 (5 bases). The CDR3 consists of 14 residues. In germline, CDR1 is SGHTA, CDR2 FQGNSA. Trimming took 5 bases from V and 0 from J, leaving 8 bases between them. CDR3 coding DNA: TGTGCCAGCAGCATCAGGGATAGCAATCAGCCCCAGCATTTT. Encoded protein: CASSIRDSNQPQHF.

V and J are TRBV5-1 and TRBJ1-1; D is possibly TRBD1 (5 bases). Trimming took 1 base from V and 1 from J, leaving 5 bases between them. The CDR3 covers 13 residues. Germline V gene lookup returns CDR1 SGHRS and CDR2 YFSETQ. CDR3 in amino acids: CASSLQGNTEAFF. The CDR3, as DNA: TGCGCCAGCAGCTTGCAGGGGAACACTGAAGCTTTCTTT. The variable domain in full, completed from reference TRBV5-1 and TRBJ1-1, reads KAGVTQTPRYLIKTRGQQVTLSCSPISGHRSVSWYQQTPGQGLQFLFEYFSETQRNKGNFPGRFSGRQFSNSRSEMNVSTLELGDSALYLCASSLQGNTEAFFGQGTRLTVV.

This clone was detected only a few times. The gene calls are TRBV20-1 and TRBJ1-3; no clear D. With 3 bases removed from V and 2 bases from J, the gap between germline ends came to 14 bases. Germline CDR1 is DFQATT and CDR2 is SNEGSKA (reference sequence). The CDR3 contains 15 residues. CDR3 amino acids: CSASVAKAAGNTIYF. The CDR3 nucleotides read TGCAGTGCTAGTGTAGCGAAAGCGGCTGGAAACACCATATATTTT.

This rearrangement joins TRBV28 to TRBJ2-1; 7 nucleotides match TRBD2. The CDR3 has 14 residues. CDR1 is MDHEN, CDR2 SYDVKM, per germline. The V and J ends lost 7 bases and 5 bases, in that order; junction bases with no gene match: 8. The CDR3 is CASTPGDYDNEQFF. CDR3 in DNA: TGTGCCAGCACCCCGGGGGACTACGACAATGAGCAGTTCTTC.

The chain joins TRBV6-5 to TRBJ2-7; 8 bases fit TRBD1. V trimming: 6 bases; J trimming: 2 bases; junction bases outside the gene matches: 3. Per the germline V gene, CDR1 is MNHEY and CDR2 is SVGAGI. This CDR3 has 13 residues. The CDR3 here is CASSRGRPYEQYF. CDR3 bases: TGTGCCAGCAGCAGGGGGCGCCCCTACGAGCAGTACTTC.

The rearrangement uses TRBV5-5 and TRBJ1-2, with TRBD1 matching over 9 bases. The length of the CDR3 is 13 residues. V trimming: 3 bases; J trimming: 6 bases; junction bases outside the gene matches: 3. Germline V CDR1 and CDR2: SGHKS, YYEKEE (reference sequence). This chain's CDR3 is CASSWTGEDGYTF. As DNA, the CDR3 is TGTGCCAGCAGCTGGACAGGGGAGGATGGCTACACCTTC. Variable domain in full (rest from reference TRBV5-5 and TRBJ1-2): DAGVTQSPTHLIKTRGQQVTLRCSPISGHKSVSWYQQVLGQGPQFIFQYYEKEERGRGNFPDRFSARQFPNYSSELNVNALLLGDSALYLCASSWTGEDGYTFGSGTRLTVV.

DNA of the CDR3: TGTGCCAGCTCCCCTCCGAGCGGGACACCGAACAATGAGCAGTTCTTC. Its translation: CASSPPSGTPNNEQFF. The chain recombines TRBV18 with TRBJ2-1; possibly TRBD2 for D (7 bases). V was cut by 6 bases and J by 5 bases, with 20 bases left in between. CDR3 size: 16 residues. Germline values: CDR1 KGHSH, CDR2 LQKENI.

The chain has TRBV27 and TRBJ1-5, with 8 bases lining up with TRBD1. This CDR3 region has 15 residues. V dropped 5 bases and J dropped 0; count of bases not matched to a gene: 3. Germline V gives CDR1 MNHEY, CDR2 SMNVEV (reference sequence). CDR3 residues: CASSHDRGSNQPQHF. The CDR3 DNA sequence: TGTGCCAGCAGTCATGACAGGGGTAGCAATCAGCCCCAGCATTTT.

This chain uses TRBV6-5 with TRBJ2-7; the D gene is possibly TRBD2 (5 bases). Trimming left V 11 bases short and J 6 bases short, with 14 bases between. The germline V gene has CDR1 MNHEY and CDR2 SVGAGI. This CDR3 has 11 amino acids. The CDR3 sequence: CAARREGEQYF. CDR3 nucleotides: TGTGCCGCCCGCCGCGAGGGCGAGCAGTACTTC.